The clone carrying this TCR beta chain was counted at least ten times. Its matching antigen is unknown. TCR beta CDR3 sequences were amplified from RNA transcripts. The primer set for the first-round RT-PCR of the TCR CDR3 was HTBI. Using its own MiXCR run on the multiplex PCR reads, TCRdb lists one record per CDR3 protein. The table records 90,000 to 120,000 distinct CDR3 sequences, about 17% of them present only once. The sample belongs to a study of T cells in Graves' hyperthyroidism and ophthalmopathy. Study outcomes and limitations: Median prediction lead before ophthalmopathy onset was 5.5 to 7 months with the model. Also found in blood were most expanded thyroid clonotypes above 0.001.

Used for diagnoses were clinical symptoms, serum thyroxine and TRAb, thyroid ultrasound and orbital computed tomography. PBMCs came from 10 ml fresh peripheral blood. V lost 1 base, J lost 2 bases, and 14 bases lay in between. CDR1 is SGHDN and CDR2 is FVKESK in the germline V gene. CDR3 length equals 17 residues. This receptor was taken from a woman aged 45-60 years with Graves' hyperthyroidism. The rearrangement links TRBV14 to TRBJ2-2, with D possibly TRBD1 on 5 matching bases. Sequencing was carried out using blood. The CDR3 is CASSQVKGPTNTGELFF. CDR3 coding DNA: TGTGCCAGCAGCCAAGTGAAGGGGCCCACTAACACCGGGGAGCTGTTTTTT.